This record covers a single T cell receptor (beta chain). The antigen remains unidentified. Here immunoSEQ multiplex PCR was the method, and the copy in TCRdb shows in-frame clones only, minus some. The table has roughly 64,000 clones, 80% to 90% seen once. The CDR3 has 15 residues. Germline CDR1 is MNHEY and CDR2 is SMNVEV (reference sequence). With 6 bases clipped from V and 4 bases from J, the junction kept 6 bases outside the gene matches. The entry originates in a study of OX40 agonist ivuxolimab in advanced cancers. Study at large: Ivuxolimab, an antibody acting as an agonist of OX40 (CD134), was used to treat patients. In this trial design, patients received ivuxolimab intravenously at 0.01 to 10 mg/kg every 2 weeks.

Notes on the study in general: Averaged across samples, CD8+ T cells carried more expanded clones than CD4+ did.

Drawing of blood for sampling happened at baseline, at cycle 4 day 1, and at cycle 7 day 1. The V call is TRBV27, the J call TRBJ2-3; 11 nucleotides agree with TRBD2. This sequence was found in an adult with an advanced solid tumor such as melanoma, head and neck, liver or kidney cancer. Source: CD4+ or CD8+ T cells sorted from blood, taken in a trial of the OX40 agonist ivuxolimab. CDR3 protein: CASRPPGLAADTQYF. CDR3 sequence (DNA): TGTGCCAGCAGACCTCCGGGACTAGCGGCAGATACGCAGTATTTT.